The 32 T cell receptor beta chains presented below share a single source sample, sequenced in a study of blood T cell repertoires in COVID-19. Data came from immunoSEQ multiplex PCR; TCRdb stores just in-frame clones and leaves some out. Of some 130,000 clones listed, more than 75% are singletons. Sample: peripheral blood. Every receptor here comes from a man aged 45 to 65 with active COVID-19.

The CDR3 is CASSMWDRGNTEAFF. In nucleotides, the CDR3 is TGTGCCAGCAGCATGTGGGACAGGGGGAACACTGAAGCTTTCTTT. This chain connects TRBV7-9 to TRBJ1-1; 10 nucleotides line up with TRBD1. This CDR3 contains 15 residues. J was trimmed by 1 base and V by 5 bases; bases with no gene match: 4. Per the germline V gene, CDR1 is SEHNR and CDR2 is FQNEAQ (reference sequence).

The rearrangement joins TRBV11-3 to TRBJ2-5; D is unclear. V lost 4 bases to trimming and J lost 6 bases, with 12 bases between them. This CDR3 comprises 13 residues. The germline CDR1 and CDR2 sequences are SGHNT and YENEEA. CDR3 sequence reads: CASSSPIKKTQYF. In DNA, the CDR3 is TGTGCCAGCAGCTCGCCTATCAAAAAGACCCAGTACTTC.

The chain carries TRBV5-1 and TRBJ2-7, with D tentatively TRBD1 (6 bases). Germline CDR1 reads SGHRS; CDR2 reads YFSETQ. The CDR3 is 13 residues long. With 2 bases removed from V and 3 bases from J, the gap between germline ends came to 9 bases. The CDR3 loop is CASSLQGYYEQYF. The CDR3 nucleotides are TGCGCCAGCAGCTTACAGGGTTACTACGAGCAGTACTTC. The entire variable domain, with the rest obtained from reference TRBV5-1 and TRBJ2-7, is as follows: KAGVTQTPRYLIKTRGQQVTLSCSPISGHRSVSWYQQTPGQGLQFLFEYFSETQRNKGNFPGRFSGRQFSNSRSEMNVSTLELGDSALYLCASSLQGYYEQYFGPGTRLTVT.

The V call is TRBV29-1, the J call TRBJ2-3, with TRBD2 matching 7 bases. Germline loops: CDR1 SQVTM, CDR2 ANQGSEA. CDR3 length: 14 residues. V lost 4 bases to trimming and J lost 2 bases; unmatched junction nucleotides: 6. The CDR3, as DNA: TGCAGCGTTGTCTCTAGCGGAGTCACAGATACGCAGTATTTT. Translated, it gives CSVVSSGVTDTQYF.

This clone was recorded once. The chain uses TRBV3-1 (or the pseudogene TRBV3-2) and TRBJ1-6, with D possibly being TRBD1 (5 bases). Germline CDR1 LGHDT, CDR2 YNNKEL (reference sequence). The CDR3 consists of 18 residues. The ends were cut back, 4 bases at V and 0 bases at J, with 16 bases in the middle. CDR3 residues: CASSPPRQFSSYNSPLHF. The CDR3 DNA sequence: TGTGCCAGCAGCCCCCCACGACAGTTTAGCTCCTATAATTCACCCCTCCACTTT.

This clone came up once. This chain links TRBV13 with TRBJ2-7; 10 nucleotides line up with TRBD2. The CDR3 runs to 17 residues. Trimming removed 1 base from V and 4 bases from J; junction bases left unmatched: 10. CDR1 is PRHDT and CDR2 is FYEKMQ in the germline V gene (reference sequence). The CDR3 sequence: CASSLAGSSGGVYEQYF. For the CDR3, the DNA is TGTGCCAGCAGCTTAGCGGGGTCCAGCGGGGGGGTTTACGAGCAGTACTTC.

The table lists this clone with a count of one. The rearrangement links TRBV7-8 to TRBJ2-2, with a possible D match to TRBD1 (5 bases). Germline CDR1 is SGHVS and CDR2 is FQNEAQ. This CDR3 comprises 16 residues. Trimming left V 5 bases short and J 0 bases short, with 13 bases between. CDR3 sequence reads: CASSHFSGPNTGELFF. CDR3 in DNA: TGTGCCAGCAGCCATTTCTCAGGGCCGAACACCGGGGAGCTGTTTTTT.

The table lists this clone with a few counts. In nucleotides, the CDR3 is TGCGCCAGCAGTGAGTCCCGGCTAGCGGGAGGGCGGCAGTACGTC. Its translation: CASSESRLAGGRQYV. The chain uses TRBV10-2 and TRBJ2-7; TRBD2 matches at 12 bases. The CDR3 is 15 amino acids. V lost 0 bases, J lost 9 bases, and 6 bases stayed unmatched. CDR1 and CDR2 from the germline V gene are WSHSY and SAAADI.

The CDR3 reads CASTEDRASGELFF. As DNA, the CDR3 is TGTGCCAGCACCGAGGACAGGGCGAGCGGGGAGCTGTTTTTT. This chain uses TRBV2 with TRBJ2-2; 8 bases line up with TRBD1. Germline CDR1 reads SNHLY; CDR2 reads FYNNEI. This CDR3 region has 14 residues. V was pared by 7 bases and J by 7 bases, with 8 bases of the junction left unmatched.

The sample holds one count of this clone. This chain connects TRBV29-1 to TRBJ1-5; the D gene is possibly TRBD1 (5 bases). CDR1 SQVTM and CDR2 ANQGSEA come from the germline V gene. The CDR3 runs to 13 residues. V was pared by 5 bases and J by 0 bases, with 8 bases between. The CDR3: CSVSGGSNQPQHF. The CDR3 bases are TGCAGCGTTTCCGGGGGTAGCAATCAGCCCCAGCATTTT.

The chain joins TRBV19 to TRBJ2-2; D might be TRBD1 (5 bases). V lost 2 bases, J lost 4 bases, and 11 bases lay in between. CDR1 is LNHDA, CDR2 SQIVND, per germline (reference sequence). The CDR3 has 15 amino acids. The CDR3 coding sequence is TGTGCCAGTAGTATACGCTCAGGGCCCACCGGGGAGCTGTTTTTT. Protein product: CASSIRSGPTGELFF.

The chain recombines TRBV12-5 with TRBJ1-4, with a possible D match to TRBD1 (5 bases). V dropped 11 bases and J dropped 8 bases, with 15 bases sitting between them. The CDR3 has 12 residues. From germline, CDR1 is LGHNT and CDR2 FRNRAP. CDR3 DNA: TGTGCTGGGGGACTCCTGGGGGAAAAACTGTTTTTT. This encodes CAGGLLGEKLFF.

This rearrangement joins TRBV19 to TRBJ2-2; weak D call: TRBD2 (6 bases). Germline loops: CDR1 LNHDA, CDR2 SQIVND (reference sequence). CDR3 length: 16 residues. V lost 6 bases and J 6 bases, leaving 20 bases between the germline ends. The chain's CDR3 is CASRGLGGHGPGELFF. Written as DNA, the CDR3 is TGTGCCAGTAGGGGCCTGGGGGGTCATGGTCCCGGGGAGCTGTTTTTT.

CDR3 sequence: CASAQGINQPQHF. The CDR3 coding sequence is TGTGCCTCAGCCCAGGGGATCAATCAGCCCCAGCATTTT. The V gene is TRBV19, the J gene TRBJ1-5; perhaps TRBD1 as D (6 bases). The CDR3 contains 13 residues. The V and J ends lost 11 bases and 3 bases respectively, with 14 bases between them. The germline gives CDR1 LNHDA, CDR2 SQIVND (reference sequence).

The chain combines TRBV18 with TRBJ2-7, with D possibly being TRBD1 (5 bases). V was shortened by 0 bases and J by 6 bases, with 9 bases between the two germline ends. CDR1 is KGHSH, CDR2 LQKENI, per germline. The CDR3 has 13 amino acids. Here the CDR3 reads CASSPPPGLEQYV. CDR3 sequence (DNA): TGTGCCAGCTCACCACCCCCAGGGCTCGAGCAGTACGTC.

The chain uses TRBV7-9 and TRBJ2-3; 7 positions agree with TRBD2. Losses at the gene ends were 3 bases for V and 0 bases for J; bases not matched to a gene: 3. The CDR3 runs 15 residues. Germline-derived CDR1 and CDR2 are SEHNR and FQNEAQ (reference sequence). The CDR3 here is CASSFTSASTDTQYF. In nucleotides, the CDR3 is TGTGCCAGCAGCTTCACTAGCGCGAGCACAGATACGCAGTATTTT. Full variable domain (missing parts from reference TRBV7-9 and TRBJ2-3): DTGVSQNPRHKITKRGQNVTFRCDPISEHNRLYWYRQTLGQGPEFLTYFQNEAQLEKSRLLSDRFSAERPKGSFSTLEIQRTEQGDSAMYLCASSFTSASTDTQYFGPGTRLTVL.

Here the CDR3 DNA reads TGTGCCAGCAGCCTACGGAGCTCCTATAATTCACCCCTCCACTTT. Translated, it gives CASSLRSSYNSPLHF. The chain links TRBV3-1 (or the pseudogene TRBV3-2) to TRBJ1-6, with D uncertain. This CDR3 spans 15 amino acids. CDR1 is LGHDT and CDR2 is YNNKEL in the germline V gene (reference sequence). The V end lost 4 bases, the J end lost 0 bases, and 7 bases lay between the germline ends.

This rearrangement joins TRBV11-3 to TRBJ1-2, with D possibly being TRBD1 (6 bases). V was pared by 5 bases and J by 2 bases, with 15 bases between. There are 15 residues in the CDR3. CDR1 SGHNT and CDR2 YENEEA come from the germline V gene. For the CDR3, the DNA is TGTGCCAGCAGCCCCTATCCCACAGGGAACTATGGCTACACCTTC. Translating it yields CASSPYPTGNYGYTF.

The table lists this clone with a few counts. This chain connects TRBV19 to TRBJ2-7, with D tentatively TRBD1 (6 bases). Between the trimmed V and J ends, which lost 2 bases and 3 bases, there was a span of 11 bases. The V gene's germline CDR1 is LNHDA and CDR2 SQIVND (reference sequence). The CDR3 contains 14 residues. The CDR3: CASSIRDKYYEQYF. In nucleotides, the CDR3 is TGTGCCAGTAGTATAAGGGACAAATACTACGAGCAGTACTTC.

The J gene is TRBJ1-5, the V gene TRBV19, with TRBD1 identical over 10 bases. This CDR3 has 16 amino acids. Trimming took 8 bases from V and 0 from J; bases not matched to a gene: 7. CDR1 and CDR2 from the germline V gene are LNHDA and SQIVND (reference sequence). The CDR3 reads CASSDRGPYSNQPQHF. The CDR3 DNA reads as TGTGCCAGTTCCGACAGGGGGCCCTATAGCAATCAGCCCCAGCATTTT.

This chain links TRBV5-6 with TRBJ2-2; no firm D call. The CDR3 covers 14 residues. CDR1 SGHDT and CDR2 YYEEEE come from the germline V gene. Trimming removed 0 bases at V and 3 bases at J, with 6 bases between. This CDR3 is CASSLGRYTGELFF. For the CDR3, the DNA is TGTGCCAGCAGCTTGGGGCGGTACACCGGGGAGCTGTTTTTT.

This CDR3 is CASSPSLADTQYF. CDR3 coding DNA: TGTGCCAGCTCCCCTAGCCTCGCAGATACGCAGTATTTT. This chain connects TRBV18 to TRBJ2-3, with a tentative D call TRBD2 (5 bases). This CDR3 contains 13 residues. Per the germline V gene, CDR1 is KGHSH and CDR2 is LQKENI. The V end was cut by 6 bases, the J end by 4 bases, with 11 bases between.

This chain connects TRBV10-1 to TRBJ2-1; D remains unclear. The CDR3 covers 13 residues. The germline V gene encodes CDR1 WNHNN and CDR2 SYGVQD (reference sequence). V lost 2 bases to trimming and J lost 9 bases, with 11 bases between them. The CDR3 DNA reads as TGCGCCAGCAGTGAGGTCGGATGGGCTGAGCAGTTCTTC. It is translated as CASSEVGWAEQFF.

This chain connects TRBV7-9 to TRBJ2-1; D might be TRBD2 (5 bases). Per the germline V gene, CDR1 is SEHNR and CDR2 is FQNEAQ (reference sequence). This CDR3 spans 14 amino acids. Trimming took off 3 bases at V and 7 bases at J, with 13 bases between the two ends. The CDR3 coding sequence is TGTGCCAGCAGCTTGGTGGGAGTTTTAAATGAGCAGTTCTTC. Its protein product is CASSLVGVLNEQFF.

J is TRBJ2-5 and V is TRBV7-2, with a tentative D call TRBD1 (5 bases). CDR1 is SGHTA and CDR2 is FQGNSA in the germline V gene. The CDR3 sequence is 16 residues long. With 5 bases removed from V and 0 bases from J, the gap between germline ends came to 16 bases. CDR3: CASSPQANTYQETQYF. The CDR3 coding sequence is TGTGCCAGCAGCCCACAGGCGAATACGTACCAAGAGACCCAGTACTTC.

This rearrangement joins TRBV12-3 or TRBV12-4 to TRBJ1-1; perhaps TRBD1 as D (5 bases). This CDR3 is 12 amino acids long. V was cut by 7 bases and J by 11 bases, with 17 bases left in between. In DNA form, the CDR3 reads TGTGCCAGCATGGGGACCCCGGGAGAGGCTTTCTTT. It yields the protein CASMGTPGEAFF.

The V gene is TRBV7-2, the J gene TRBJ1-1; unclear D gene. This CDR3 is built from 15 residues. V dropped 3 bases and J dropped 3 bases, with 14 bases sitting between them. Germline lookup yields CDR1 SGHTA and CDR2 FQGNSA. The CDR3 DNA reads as TGTGCCAGCAGCTTCCAGTCCTTTGCAGACACTGAAGCTTTCTTT. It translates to CASSFQSFADTEAFF.

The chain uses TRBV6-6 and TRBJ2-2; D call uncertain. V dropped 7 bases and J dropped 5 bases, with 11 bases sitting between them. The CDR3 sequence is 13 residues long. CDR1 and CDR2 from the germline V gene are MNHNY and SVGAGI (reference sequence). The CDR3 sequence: CASIPQLTGELFF. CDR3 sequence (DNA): TGTGCCAGCATTCCCCAACTAACCGGGGAGCTGTTTTTT.

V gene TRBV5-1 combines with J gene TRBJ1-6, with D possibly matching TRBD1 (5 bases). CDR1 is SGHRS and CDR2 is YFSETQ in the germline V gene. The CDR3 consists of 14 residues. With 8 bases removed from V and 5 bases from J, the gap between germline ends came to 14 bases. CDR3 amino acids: CARATAFNNSPLHF. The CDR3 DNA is TGCGCCAGGGCGACAGCTTTTAATAATTCACCCCTCCACTTT.

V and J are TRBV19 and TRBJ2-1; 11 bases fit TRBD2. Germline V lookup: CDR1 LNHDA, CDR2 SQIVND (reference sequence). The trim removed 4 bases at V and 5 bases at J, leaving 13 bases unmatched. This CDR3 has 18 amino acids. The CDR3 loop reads CASSRLALTSGTNNEQFF. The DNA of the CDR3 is TGTGCCAGTAGTAGACTTGCCTTGACTAGCGGGACTAACAATGAGCAGTTCTTC.

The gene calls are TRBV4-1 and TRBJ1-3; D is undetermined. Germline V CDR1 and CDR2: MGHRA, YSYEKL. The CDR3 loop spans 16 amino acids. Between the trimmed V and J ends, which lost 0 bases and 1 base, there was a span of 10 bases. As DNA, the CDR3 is TGCGCCAGCAGCCAAGATGAGAGGGTGTCTGGAAACACCATATATTTT. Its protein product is CASSQDERVSGNTIYF.

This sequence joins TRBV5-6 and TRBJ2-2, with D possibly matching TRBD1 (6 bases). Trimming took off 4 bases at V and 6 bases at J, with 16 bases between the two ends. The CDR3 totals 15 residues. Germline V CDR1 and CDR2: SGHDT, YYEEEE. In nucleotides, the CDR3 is TGTGCCAGCAGCCTTGGACAGATCACCTCCGGGGAGCTGTTTTTT. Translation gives CASSLGQITSGELFF.